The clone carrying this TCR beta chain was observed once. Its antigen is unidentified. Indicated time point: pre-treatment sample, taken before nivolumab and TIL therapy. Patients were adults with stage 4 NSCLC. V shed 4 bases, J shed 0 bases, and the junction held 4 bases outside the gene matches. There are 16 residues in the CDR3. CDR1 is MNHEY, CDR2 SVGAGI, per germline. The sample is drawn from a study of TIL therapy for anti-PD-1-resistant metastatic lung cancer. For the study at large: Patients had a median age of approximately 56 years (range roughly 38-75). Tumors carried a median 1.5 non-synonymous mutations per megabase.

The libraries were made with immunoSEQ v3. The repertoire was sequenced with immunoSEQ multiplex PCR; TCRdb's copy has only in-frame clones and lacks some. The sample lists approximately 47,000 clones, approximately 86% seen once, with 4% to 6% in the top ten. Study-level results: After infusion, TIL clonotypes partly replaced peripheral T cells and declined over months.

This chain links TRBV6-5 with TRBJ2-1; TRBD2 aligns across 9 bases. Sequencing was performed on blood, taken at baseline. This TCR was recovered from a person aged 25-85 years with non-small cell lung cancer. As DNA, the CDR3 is TGTGCCAGCAGTTCCAGCGGGGGGCGCTCCTACAATGAGCAGTTCTTC. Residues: CASSSSGGRSYNEQFF.